This T cell receptor beta chain was recovered during a study of T cells in Graves' hyperthyroidism and ophthalmopathy. Whole-study findings and limits: Patients with ophthalmopathy were separated from those with stable hyperthyroidism by a 13 V-J model. Most thyroid-expanded clonotypes above 0.001 were also found in blood.

PBMCs were collected from an approximately 9.3 ml volume of fresh peripheral blood. With respect to this clonotype: Its specificity is not known.

Germline values: CDR1 SNHLY, CDR2 FYNNEI. The CDR3 spans 13 residues. V lost 4 bases and J 6 bases, leaving 13 bases between the germline ends. Template material for amplifying TCR beta CDR3 regions consisted of RNA transcripts. TCR CDR3 regions were first amplified by RT-PCR with HTBI primers. TCRdb used MiXCR to reprocess the multiplex PCR reads, holding one entry per CDR3 protein. Altogether fewer than 650,000 distinct CDR3 sequences are present, 14% being singletons, with the ten largest covering more than 5%. This chain uses TRBV2 with TRBJ2-7; TRBD1 or TRBD2 may be the D gene (5 bases each). The sample taken for sequencing was blood. The clonotype comes from a woman aged 25-40 years with Graves' hyperthyroidism that later progressed to Graves' ophthalmopathy. CDR3 sequence: CASSVRGPGEQYF. The CDR3 region has the DNA TGTGCCAGCAGTGTCCGGGGCCCCGGCGAGCAGTACTTC.